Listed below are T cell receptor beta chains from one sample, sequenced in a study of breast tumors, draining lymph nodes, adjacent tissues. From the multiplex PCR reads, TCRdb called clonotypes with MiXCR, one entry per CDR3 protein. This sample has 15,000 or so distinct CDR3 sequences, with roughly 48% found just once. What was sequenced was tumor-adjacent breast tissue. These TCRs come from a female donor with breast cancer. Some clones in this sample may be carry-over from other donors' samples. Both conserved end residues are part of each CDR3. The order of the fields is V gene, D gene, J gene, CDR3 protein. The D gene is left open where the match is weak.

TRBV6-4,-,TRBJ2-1,CASSPDEQFF
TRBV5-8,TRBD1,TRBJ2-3,CASSGGQGAVDTQYF
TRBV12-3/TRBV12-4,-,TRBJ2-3,CASSPVPSRGTDTQYF
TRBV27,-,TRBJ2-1,CASSFGPVVYNEQFF
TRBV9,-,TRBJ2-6,CASSVVSGTGSGANVLTF
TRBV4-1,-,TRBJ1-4,CASSPRLNNEKLFF
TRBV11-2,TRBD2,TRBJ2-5,CASSLALAGGQETQYF
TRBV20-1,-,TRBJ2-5,CSAINMGETQYF
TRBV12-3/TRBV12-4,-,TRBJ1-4,CASSPTARNEKLFF
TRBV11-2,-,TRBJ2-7,CASSLEPSGYEQYF
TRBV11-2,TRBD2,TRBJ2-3,CASSFSGGTDTQYF
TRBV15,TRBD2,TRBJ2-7,CATSRMGTSGSGNAPYEQYF